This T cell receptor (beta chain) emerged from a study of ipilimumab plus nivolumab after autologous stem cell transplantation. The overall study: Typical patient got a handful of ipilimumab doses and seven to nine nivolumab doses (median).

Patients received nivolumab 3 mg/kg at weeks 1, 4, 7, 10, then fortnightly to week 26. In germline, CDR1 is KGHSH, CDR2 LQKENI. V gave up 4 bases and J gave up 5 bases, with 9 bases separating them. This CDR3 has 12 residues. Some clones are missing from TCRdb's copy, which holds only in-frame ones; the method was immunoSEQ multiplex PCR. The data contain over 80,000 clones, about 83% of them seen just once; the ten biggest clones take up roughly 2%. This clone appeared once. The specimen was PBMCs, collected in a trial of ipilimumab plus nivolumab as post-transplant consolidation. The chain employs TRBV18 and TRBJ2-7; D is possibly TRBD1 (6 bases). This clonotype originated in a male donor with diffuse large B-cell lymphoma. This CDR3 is CASSRGRDEQYF. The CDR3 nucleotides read TGTGCCAGCTCACGGGGGCGGGACGAGCAGTACTTC.